This T cell receptor beta chain is drawn from a study of blood T cell repertoires in COVID-19. The overall study: The United States, Italy and Spain were the sources of the acute and convalescent COVID-19 samples.

CDR3 length: 14 amino acids. V shed 7 bases and J shed 7 bases, with 14 bases lying between them. Germline V lookup: CDR1 SEHNR, CDR2 FQNEAQ (reference sequence). In the original processing: The authors estimated nucleated cell counts from reference gene primer amplification. The protocol was immunoSEQ multiplex PCR, while the TCRdb copy is restricted to in-frame clones and leaves out a portion. V and J calls and clone size come straight from that table; D and trimming were deduced from the DNA. The table lists about 94,000 clones, more than 65% of them singletons. This sequence was found in a man in his sixties with acute or convalescent COVID-19. V and J are TRBV7-9 and TRBJ1-6, with D maybe TRBD1 (5 bases). Sequences were obtained from peripheral blood. In DNA form, the CDR3 reads TGTGCCAGCATCAAAGACAGCCTGAATTCACCCCTCCACTTT. It specifies CASIKDSLNSPLHF.